The rows below give T cell receptor beta chains drawn from one sample of a study of T cells in localized non-small cell lung cancer. Sequencing was performed with immunoSEQ multiplex PCR; in TCRdb, only in-frame clones are kept and a portion is missing. The table has under 55,000 clones, about three quarters seen once; the top ten hold about 4.5%. This specimen consisted of PBMCs, obtained before any cancer treatment. The receptor source for this set is a woman aged 35-75 years with stage II lung adenocarcinoma. Both conserved end residues are part of each CDR3. D genes are given only for firm matches. Only part of the rows carry a size: once, few, many, or a class if the clone is expanded.

D gene: TRBD1
V gene: TRBV11-2
clone size: -
J gene: TRBJ1-5
CDR3 protein: CASSPTGGSQPQHF
CDR3 DNA: TGTGCCAGCAGTCCTACAGGGGGCTCTCAGCCCCAGCATTTT

D gene: -
V gene: TRBV4-3
clone size: -
J gene: TRBJ2-1
CDR3 protein: CASSQDNQRPRDEQFF
CDR3 DNA: TGCGCCAGCAGCCAAGATAATCAGCGGCCGAGGGATGAGCAGTTCTTC

D gene: -
V gene: TRBV9
clone size: once
J gene: TRBJ2-1
CDR3 protein: CASSVGTRNNEQFF
CDR3 DNA: TGTGCCAGCAGCGTGGGGACCAGAAACAATGAGCAGTTCTTC

D gene: -
V gene: TRBV6-6
clone size: -
J gene: TRBJ2-1
CDR3 protein: CASSRLPNEQFF
CDR3 DNA: TGTGCCAGCAGTCGACTTCCGAATGAGCAGTTCTTC

D gene: -
V gene: TRBV5-4
clone size: -
J gene: TRBJ2-7
CDR3 protein: CASSLGQATYEQYF
CDR3 DNA: TGTGCCAGCAGCTTGGGGCAGGCCACCTACGAGCAGTACTTC

D gene: -
V gene: TRBV5-5
clone size: -
J gene: TRBJ2-5
CDR3 protein: CASSLGSRVETQYF
CDR3 DNA: TGTGCCAGCAGCTTAGGCAGCAGGGTGGAGACCCAGTACTTC

D gene: -
V gene: TRBV5-4
clone size: -
J gene: TRBJ2-3
CDR3 protein: CASSPDPERTDTQYF
CDR3 DNA: TGTGCCAGCAGCCCCGACCCGGAGCGCACAGATACGCAGTATTTT

D gene: -
V gene: TRBV7-2
clone size: -
J gene: TRBJ2-1
CDR3 protein: CASSLEDSYNEQFF
CDR3 DNA: TGTGCCAGCAGCTTAGAAGACTCCTACAATGAGCAGTTCTTC

D gene: -
V gene: TRBV28
clone size: -
J gene: TRBJ1-1
CDR3 protein: CASSVVLPGTEAFF
CDR3 DNA: TGTGCCAGCAGCGTGGTCCTCCCGGGGACTGAAGCTTTCTTT

D gene: -
V gene: TRBV5-4
clone size: -
J gene: TRBJ2-7
CDR3 protein: CATTLRGSSYEQYF
CDR3 DNA: TGTGCCACCACCCTACGAGGGAGCTCCTACGAGCAGTACTTC

D gene: TRBD2
V gene: TRBV2
clone size: few
J gene: TRBJ2-5
CDR3 protein: CASREGTSGGETQYF
CDR3 DNA: TGTGCCAGCAGAGAAGGGACTAGCGGGGGAGAGACCCAGTACTTC

D gene: -
V gene: TRBV28
clone size: medium-sized
J gene: TRBJ1-1
CDR3 protein: CASSFQGKGNTEAFF
CDR3 DNA: TGTGCCAGCAGTTTTCAGGGAAAGGGGAACACTGAAGCTTTCTTT

D gene: -
V gene: TRBV5-1
clone size: -
J gene: TRBJ2-3
CDR3 protein: CASSPTDTQYF
CDR3 DNA: TGCGCCAGCAGCCCCACAGATACGCAGTATTTT

D gene: -
V gene: TRBV28
clone size: few
J gene: TRBJ1-2
CDR3 protein: CASSLSPGVYGYTF
CDR3 DNA: TGTGCCAGCAGTTTGTCCCCAGGGGTCTATGGCTACACCTTC

D gene: -
V gene: TRBV2
clone size: -
J gene: TRBJ2-7
CDR3 protein: CASSLLQGYEQYF
CDR3 DNA: TGTGCCAGCAGTCTTTTACAGGGCTACGAGCAGTACTTC

D gene: TRBD1
V gene: TRBV6-5
clone size: -
J gene: TRBJ2-7
CDR3 protein: CASSYGQGSYEQYF
CDR3 DNA: TGTGCCAGCAGTTACGGACAGGGCTCCTACGAGCAGTACTTC

D gene: -
V gene: TRBV9
clone size: -
J gene: TRBJ1-1
CDR3 protein: CASSVGPEVNTEAFF
CDR3 DNA: TGTGCCAGCAGCGTAGGTCCCGAGGTGAACACTGAAGCTTTCTTT

D gene: -
V gene: TRBV14
clone size: -
J gene: TRBJ1-4
CDR3 protein: CASSQDLGEKLFF
CDR3 DNA: TGTGCCAGCAGCCAAGATTTGGGGGAAAAACTGTTTTTT

D gene: -
V gene: TRBV29-1
clone size: -
J gene: TRBJ2-2
CDR3 protein: CSARQNTGELFF
CDR3 DNA: TGCAGCGCCAGACAGAACACCGGGGAGCTGTTTTTT

D gene: -
V gene: TRBV27
clone size: -
J gene: TRBJ2-1
CDR3 protein: CANETLNPRGPTYNEQFF
CDR3 DNA: TGTGCCAACGAAACCCTAAACCCGAGGGGTCCTACGTACAATGAGCAGTTCTTC

D gene: -
V gene: TRBV30
clone size: -
J gene: TRBJ2-5
CDR3 protein: CAWRRGQETQYF
CDR3 DNA: TGTGCCTGGAGGAGAGGGCAAGAGACCCAGTACTTC

D gene: -
V gene: TRBV29-1
clone size: -
J gene: TRBJ2-7
CDR3 protein: CSVEEYGKHYEQYF
CDR3 DNA: TGCAGCGTTGAAGAGTATGGAAAACACTACGAGCAGTACTTC

D gene: TRBD1
V gene: TRBV5-1
clone size: -
J gene: TRBJ1-3
CDR3 protein: CASSLATGENTIYF
CDR3 DNA: TGCGCCAGCAGCTTGGCCACAGGGGAAAACACCATATATTTT

D gene: -
V gene: TRBV5-4
clone size: -
J gene: TRBJ1-3
CDR3 protein: CASSLDERLSGNTIYF
CDR3 DNA: TGTGCCAGCAGCTTGGACGAGCGCCTCTCTGGAAACACCATATATTTT

D gene: -
V gene: TRBV19
clone size: -
J gene: TRBJ1-4
CDR3 protein: CASKTREKLFF
CDR3 DNA: TGTGCCAGTAAGACGAGGGAAAAACTGTTTTTT

D gene: TRBD1
V gene: TRBV6-6
clone size: -
J gene: TRBJ1-2
CDR3 protein: CASSYGTGEGYGYTF
CDR3 DNA: TGTGCCAGCAGTTACGGGACAGGGGAAGGGTATGGCTACACCTTC

D gene: -
V gene: TRBV20-1
clone size: few
J gene: TRBJ2-5
CDR3 protein: CSGQVQETQYF
CDR3 DNA: TGCAGTGGGCAGGTTCAAGAGACCCAGTACTTC

D gene: TRBD1
V gene: TRBV5-1
clone size: -
J gene: TRBJ2-7
CDR3 protein: CASSFRDSGYEQYF
CDR3 DNA: TGCGCCAGCAGCTTCCGGGACAGCGGCTACGAGCAGTACTTC

D gene: TRBD1
V gene: TRBV7-3
clone size: -
J gene: TRBJ2-2
CDR3 protein: CASSSGQGWTGELFF
CDR3 DNA: TGTGCCAGCAGCTCCGGACAGGGTTGGACCGGGGAGCTGTTTTTT

D gene: -
V gene: TRBV9
clone size: -
J gene: TRBJ1-3
CDR3 protein: CASSPRGNSGNTIYF
CDR3 DNA: TGTGCCAGCAGCCCCAGGGGTAACTCTGGAAACACCATATATTTT

D gene: TRBD1
V gene: TRBV29-1
clone size: -
J gene: TRBJ1-4
CDR3 protein: CSVEPWTGLDEKLFF
CDR3 DNA: TGCAGCGTTGAACCCTGGACAGGGCTGGATGAAAAACTGTTTTTT

D gene: TRBD1
V gene: TRBV19
clone size: -
J gene: TRBJ1-6
CDR3 protein: CASSTKLTGGNSPLHF
CDR3 DNA: TGTGCCAGTAGTACCAAACTAACAGGGGGTAATTCACCCCTCCACTTT

D gene: -
V gene: TRBV4-3
clone size: -
J gene: TRBJ1-6
CDR3 protein: CASSQGGQRNSPLHF
CDR3 DNA: TGCGCCAGCAGCCAAGGAGGGCAGCGTAATTCACCCCTCCACTTT

D gene: TRBD1
V gene: TRBV7-9
clone size: -
J gene: TRBJ1-1
CDR3 protein: CASSLGDRGTEAFF
CDR3 DNA: TGTGCCAGCAGCTTGGGGGACAGGGGGACTGAAGCTTTCTTT

D gene: TRBD1
V gene: TRBV7-6
clone size: few
J gene: TRBJ2-3
CDR3 protein: CASSSTGVPTDTQYF
CDR3 DNA: TGTGCCAGCAGCTCTACAGGGGTTCCAACAGATACGCAGTATTTT

D gene: TRBD1
V gene: TRBV4-2
clone size: -
J gene: TRBJ1-1
CDR3 protein: CASSQGTGAATEAFF
CDR3 DNA: TGTGCCAGCAGCCAAGGAACAGGGGCGGCCACTGAAGCTTTCTTT

D gene: -
V gene: TRBV7-2
clone size: -
J gene: TRBJ1-5
CDR3 protein: CASSLAGWGQPQHF
CDR3 DNA: TGTGCCAGCAGCTTAGCCGGGTGGGGTCAGCCCCAGCATTTT

D gene: -
V gene: TRBV4-2
clone size: -
J gene: TRBJ2-3
CDR3 protein: CASSIGQGGGATDTQYF
CDR3 DNA: TGTGCCAGCAGCATCGGGCAGGGGGGGGGCGCCACAGATACGCAGTATTTT

D gene: -
V gene: TRBV7-2
clone size: -
J gene: TRBJ2-2
CDR3 protein: CASSLIRAGELFF
CDR3 DNA: TGTGCCAGCAGCTTAATTCGGGCCGGGGAGCTGTTTTTT